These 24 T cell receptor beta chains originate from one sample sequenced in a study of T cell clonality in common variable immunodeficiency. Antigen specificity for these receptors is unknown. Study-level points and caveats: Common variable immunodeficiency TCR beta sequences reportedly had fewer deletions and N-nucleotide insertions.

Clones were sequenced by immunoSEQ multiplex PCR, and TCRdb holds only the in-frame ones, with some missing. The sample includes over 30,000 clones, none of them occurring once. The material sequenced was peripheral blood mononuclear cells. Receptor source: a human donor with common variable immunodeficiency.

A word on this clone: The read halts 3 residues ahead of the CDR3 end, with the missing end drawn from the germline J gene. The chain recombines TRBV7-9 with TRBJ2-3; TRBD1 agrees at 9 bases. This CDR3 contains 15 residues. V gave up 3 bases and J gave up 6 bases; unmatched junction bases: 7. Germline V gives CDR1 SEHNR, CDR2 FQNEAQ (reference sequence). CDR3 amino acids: CASSLTGGSLDTQYF. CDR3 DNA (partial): TGTGCCAGCAGCTTGACAGGGGGATCATTGGATACG. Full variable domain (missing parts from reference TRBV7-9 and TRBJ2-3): DTGVSQNPRHKITKRGQNVTFRCDPISEHNRLYWYRQTLGQGPEFLTYFQNEAQLEKSRLLSDRFSAERPKGSFSTLEIQRTEQGDSAMYLCASSLTGGSLDTQYFGPGTRLTVL.

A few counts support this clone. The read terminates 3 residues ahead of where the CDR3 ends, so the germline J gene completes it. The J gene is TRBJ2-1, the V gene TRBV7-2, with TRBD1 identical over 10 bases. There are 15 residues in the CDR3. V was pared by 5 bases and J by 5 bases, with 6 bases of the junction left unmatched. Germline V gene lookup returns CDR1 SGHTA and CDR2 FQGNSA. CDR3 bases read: TGTGCCAGCAGCCTCCGGGACAGGGGTCACAATGAG. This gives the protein CASSLRDRGHNE. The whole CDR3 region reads CASSLRDRGHNEQFF.

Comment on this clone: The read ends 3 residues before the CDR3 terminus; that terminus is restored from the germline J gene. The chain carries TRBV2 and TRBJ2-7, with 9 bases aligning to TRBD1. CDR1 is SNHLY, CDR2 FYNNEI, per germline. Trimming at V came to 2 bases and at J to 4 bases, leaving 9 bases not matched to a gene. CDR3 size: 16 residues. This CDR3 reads CASSEPQDRGEYEQYF. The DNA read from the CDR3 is TGTGCCAGCAGTGAACCTCAGGACAGGGGAGAATACGAG. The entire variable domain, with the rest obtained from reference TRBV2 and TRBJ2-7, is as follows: EPEVTQTPSHQVTQMGQEVILRCVPISNHLYFYWYRQILGQKVEFLVSFYNNEISEKSEIFDDQFSVERPDGSNFTLKIRSTKLEDSAMYFCASSEPQDRGEYEQYFGPGTRLTVT.

CDR3 bases read: TGTGCCAGCAGTTTTCAGCCGCCTGCGGGTGGC. Translated, it gives CASSFQPPAGG. The entire CDR3 sequence reads CASSFQPPAGGYTF. The V call is TRBV5-6, the J call TRBJ1-2; no firm D call. Coverage ceases 3 residues before the CDR3 finishes, and the germline J gene fills in the end. V was cut by 5 bases and J by 7 bases, with 18 bases left in between. The V gene's germline CDR1 is SGHDT and CDR2 YYEEEE. The CDR3 spans 14 residues.

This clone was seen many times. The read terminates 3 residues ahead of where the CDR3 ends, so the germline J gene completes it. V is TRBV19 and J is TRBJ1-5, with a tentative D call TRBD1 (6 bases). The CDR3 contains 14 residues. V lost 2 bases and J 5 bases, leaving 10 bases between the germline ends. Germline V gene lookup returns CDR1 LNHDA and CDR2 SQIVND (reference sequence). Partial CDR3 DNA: TGTGCCAGTAGTATACGGGACACCGATCAGCCC. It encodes CASSIRDTDQP. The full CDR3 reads CASSIRDTDQPQHF.

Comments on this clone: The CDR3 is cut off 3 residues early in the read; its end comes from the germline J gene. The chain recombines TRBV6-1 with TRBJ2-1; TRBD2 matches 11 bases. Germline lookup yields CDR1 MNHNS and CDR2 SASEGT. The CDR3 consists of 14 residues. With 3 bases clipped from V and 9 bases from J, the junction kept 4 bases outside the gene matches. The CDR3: CASSETSGMGEQFF. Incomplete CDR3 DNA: TGTGCCAGCAGTGAGACTAGCGGGATGGGTGAG.

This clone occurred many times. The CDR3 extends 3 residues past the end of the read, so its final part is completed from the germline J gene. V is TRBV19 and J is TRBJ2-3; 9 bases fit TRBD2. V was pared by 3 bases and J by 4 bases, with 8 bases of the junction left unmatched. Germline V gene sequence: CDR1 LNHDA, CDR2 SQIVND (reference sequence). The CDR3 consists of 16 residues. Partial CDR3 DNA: TGTGCCAGTAGTATGCGGGAGGGCATCTTAGCAGATACG. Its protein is CASSMREGILADT. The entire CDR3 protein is CASSMREGILADTQYF.

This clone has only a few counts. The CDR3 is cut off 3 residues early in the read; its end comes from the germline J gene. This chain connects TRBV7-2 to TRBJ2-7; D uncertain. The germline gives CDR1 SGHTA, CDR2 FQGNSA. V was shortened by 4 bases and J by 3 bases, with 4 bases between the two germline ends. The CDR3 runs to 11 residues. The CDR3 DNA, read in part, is TGTGCCAGCAGCTATCACTACGAG. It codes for CASSYHYE. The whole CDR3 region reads CASSYHYEQYF.

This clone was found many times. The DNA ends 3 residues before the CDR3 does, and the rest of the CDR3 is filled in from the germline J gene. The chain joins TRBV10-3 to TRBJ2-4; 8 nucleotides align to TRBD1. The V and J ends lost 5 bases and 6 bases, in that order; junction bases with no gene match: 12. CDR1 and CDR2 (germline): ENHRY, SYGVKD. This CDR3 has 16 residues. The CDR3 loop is CAISTGTGLIGNIQYF. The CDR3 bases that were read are TGTGCCATCAGTACCGGGACAGGTCTCATCGGAAACATT.

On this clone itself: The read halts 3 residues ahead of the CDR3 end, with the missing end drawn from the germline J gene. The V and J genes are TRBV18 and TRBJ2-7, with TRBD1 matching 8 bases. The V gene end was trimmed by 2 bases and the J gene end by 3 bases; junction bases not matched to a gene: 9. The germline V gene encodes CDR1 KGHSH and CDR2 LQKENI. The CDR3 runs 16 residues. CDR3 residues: CASSPWPGQADYEQYF. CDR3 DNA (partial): TGTGCCAGCTCACCATGGCCGGGACAGGCGGACTACGAG.

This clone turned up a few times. CDR3 DNA, as far as it was read: TGTGCCAGCAGCCCCAGGGGCGGGGGCACTGAA. The encoded protein is CASSPRGGGTE. The complete CDR3 sequence is CASSPRGGGTEAFF. The chain uses TRBV7-9 and TRBJ1-1, with D perhaps matching TRBD1 (6 bases). The read terminates 3 residues before the CDR3 end, so the remaining end is supplied by the germline J gene. The CDR3 totals 14 residues. Germline CDR1 SEHNR, CDR2 FQNEAQ (reference sequence). V was pared by 5 bases and J by 4 bases, with 14 bases between.

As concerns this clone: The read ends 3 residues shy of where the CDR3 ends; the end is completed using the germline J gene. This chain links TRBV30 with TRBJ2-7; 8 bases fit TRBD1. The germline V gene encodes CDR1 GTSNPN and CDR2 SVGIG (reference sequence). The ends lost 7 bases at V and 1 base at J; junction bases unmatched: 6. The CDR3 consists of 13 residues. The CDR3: CASRTGHSYEQYF. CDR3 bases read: TGTGCCTCCCGGACAGGGCATTCCTACGAG.

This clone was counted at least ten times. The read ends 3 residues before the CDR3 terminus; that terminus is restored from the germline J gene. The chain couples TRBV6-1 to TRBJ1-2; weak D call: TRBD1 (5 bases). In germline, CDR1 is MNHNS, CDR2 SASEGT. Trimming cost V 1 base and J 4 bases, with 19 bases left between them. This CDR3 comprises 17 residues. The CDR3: CASSEGWGDPLPYGYTF. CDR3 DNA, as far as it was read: TGTGCCAGCAGTGAAGGGTGGGGGGACCCCCTCCCCTATGGC.

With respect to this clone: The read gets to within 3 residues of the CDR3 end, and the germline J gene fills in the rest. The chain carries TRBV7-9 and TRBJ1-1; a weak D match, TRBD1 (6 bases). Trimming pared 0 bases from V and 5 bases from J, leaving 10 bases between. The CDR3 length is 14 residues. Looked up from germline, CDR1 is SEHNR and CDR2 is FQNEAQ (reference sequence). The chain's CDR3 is CASSLAQGGTEAFF. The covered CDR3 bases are TGTGCCAGCAGCTTAGCACAGGGAGGTACTGAA.

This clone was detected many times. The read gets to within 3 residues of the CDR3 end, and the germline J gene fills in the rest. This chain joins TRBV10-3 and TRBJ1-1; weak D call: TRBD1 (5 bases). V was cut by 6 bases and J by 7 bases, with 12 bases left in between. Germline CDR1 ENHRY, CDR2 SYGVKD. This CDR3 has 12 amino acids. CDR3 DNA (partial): TGTGCCATCAGCCCTCAGGGCCTTGAA. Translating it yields CAISPQGLE. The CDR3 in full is CAISPQGLEAFF.

The CDR3 protein is CASHWQGSRETQYF. The sequenced part of the CDR3 DNA is TGTGCCAGCCACTGGCAGGGGAGTAGAGAGACC. The chain joins TRBV18 to TRBJ2-5; tentative D call: TRBD1 (6 bases). The read finishes 3 residues shy of the CDR3 end, and the germline J gene is used to complete it. The length of the CDR3 is 14 residues. The V gene's germline CDR1 is KGHSH and CDR2 LQKENI. Trimming took 8 bases from V and 4 from J, leaving 17 bases between them.

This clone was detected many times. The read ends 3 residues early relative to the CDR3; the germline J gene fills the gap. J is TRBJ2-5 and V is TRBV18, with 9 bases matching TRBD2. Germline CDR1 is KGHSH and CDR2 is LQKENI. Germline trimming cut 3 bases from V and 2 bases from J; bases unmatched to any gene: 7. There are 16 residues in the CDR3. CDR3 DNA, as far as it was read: TGTGCCAGCTCACCGTCGCCTAGCGGGACGCAAGAGACC. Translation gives CASSPSPSGTQET. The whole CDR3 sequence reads CASSPSPSGTQETQYF.

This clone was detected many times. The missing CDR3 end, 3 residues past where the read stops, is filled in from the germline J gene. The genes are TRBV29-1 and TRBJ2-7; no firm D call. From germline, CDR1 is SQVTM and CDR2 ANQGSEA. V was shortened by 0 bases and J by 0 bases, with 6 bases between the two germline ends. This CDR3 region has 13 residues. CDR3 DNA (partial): TGCAGCGTTGAAGATCGCGGCTCCTACGAG. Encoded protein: CSVEDRGSYE. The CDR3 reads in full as CSVEDRGSYEQYF.

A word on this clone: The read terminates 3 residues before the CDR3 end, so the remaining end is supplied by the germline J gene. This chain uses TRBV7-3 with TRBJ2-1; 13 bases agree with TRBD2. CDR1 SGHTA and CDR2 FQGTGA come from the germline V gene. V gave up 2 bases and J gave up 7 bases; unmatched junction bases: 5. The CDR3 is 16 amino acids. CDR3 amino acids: CASSLALAGGWNEQFF. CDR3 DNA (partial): TGTGCCAGCAGCTTAGCACTAGCGGGAGGGTGGAATGAG.

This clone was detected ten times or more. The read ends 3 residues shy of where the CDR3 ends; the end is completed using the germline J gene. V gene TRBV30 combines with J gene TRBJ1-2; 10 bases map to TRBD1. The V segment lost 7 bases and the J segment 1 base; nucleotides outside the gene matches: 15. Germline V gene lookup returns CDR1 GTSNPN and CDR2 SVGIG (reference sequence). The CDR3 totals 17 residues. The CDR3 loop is CASPEGDRGLFNYGYTF. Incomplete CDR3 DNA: TGTGCCTCCCCGGAGGGGGACAGGGGCCTGTTTAACTATGGC. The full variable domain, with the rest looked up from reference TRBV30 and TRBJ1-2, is SQTIHQWPATLVQPVGSPLSLECTVEGTSNPNLYWYRQAAGRGLQLLFYSVGIGQISSEVPQNLSASRPQDRQFILSSKKLLLSDSGFYLCASPEGDRGLFNYGYTFGSGTRLTVV.

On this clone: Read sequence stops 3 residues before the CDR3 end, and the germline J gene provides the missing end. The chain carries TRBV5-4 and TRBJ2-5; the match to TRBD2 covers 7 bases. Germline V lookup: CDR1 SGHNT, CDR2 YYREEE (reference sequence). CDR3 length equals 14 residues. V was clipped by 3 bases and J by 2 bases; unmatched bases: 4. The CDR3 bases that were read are TGTGCCAGCAGCTCCCGGGACTATCAAGAGACC. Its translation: CASSSRDYQET. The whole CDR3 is CASSSRDYQETQYF.

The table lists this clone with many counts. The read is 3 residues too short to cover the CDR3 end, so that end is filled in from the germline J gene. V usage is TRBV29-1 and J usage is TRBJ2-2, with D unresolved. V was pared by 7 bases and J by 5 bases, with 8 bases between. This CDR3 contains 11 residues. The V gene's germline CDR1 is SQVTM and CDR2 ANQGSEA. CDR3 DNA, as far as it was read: TGCAGCGCCCTTACTACCGGGGAG. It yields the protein CSALTTGE. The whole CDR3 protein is CSALTTGELFF.

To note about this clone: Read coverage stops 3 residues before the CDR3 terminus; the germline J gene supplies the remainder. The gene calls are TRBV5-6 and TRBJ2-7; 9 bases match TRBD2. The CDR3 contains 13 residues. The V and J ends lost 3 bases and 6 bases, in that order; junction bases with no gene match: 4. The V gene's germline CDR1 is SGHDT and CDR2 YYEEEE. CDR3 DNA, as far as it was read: TGTGCCAGCAGCTATCTAGCGGGGAGCGAG. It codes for CASSYLAGSE. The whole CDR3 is CASSYLAGSEQYF.

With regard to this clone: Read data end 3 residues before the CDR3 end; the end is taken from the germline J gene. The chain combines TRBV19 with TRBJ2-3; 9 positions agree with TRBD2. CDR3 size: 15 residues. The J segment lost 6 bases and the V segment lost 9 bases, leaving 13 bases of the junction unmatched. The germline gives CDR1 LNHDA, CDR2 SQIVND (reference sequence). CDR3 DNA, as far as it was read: TGTGCCAGCACCCCCCTTAGCGGGAGTAGGGATACG. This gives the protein CASTPLSGSRDT. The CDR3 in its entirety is CASTPLSGSRDTQYF.